This T cell receptor (beta chain) was recovered during a study of T cell repertoires in cytomegalovirus infection. The overall study: The public TCR beta signatures pointed to both CMV infection and matching HLA type.

From the reads, TCRdb called clonotypes with MiXCR, one entry per CDR3 protein. The sample contains about 490,000 distinct CDR3 sequences, approximately 15% of which appear only once. There are many counts of this clonotype. Germline values: CDR1 SEHNR, CDR2 FQNEAQ (reference sequence). The CDR3 totals 13 residues. J lost 4 bases, V lost 8 bases, and 7 bases had no gene match. This receptor was identified in a human donor in good health (CMV status not recorded). Some clones in this sample may be carry-over from other donors' samples. The rearrangement uses TRBV7-9 and TRBJ2-7, with 8 bases identical to TRBD1. The material sequenced was CD8+ T cells from PBMCs. CDR3 in amino acids: CASDSGGWYEQYF. CDR3 nucleotide sequence: TGTGCCAGCGACTCAGGGGGCTGGTACGAGCAGTACTTC.